This record covers a single TCR beta chain. Its antigen is not identified. Molecular barcoded adaptors covering alpha/delta and beta/gamma chains were used on approximately 400 ng RNA. TCRdb redid the calling of the reads with MiXCR, one entry per CDR3 protein. The sample gives 42,000 or so distinct CDR3 sequences, 13% of which show up once; about 29% is in the top ten. This sample was taken from a study of read filtering for tumor transcriptome and immune sequencing. Study-level points and caveats: About 80% of IR-seq clonotypes had a single read, yet these held around 3.5% of reads.

This clonotype was sampled from a donor at least 40 years old with multiple myeloma. The specimen sequenced was a population of CD138-negative cells sorted from bone marrow.

The CDR3 region has the DNA TGCAGCGTCGGGACAGGGGGCTGGAATGAGCAGTTCTTC. It specifies CSVGTGGWNEQFF. The chain links TRBV29-1 to TRBJ2-1, with 12 bases identical to TRBD1. The CDR3 has 13 residues. V lost 6 bases to trimming and J lost 7 bases; unmatched junction nucleotides: 4. Germline loops: CDR1 SQVTM, CDR2 ANQGSEA.